Following are 7 T cell receptor beta chains from one sample sequenced in a study of shared clonotypes between healthy human individuals. CD45RO negativity and positive selection for CCR7 defined naive CD8 cells, a population that excluded terminally differentiated effector memory CD45RA+ cells. TCRdb's copy holds only in-frame clones and misses some; the assay was immunoSEQ multiplex PCR. The repertoire holds approximately 2,000,000 clones, 93% seen once, with 1.5% to 2% in the top ten. The material sequenced was naive CD8+ T cells from PBMCs. The receptor source for this set is a man aged 18 to 30 in good health. Some clones in this sample may be carry-over from other donors' samples.

This clone was counted once. This chain links TRBV6-1 with TRBJ2-7; 7 nucleotides align to TRBD2. Germline loops: CDR1 MNHNS, CDR2 SASEGT. V shed 1 base, J shed 0 bases, and the junction held 6 bases outside the gene matches. The CDR3 is made up of 16 amino acids. This CDR3 is CASSEGIAGNSYEQYF. As DNA, the CDR3 is TGTGCCAGCAGTGAAGGGATAGCGGGTAACTCCTACGAGCAGTACTTC.

J is TRBJ2-2 and V is TRBV27; 7 bases are shared with TRBD1. This CDR3 contains 16 residues. The germline CDR1 and CDR2 sequences are MNHEY and SMNVEV (reference sequence). Germline trimming cut 9 bases from V and 1 base from J; bases unmatched to any gene: 11. CDR3 protein: CASCSRGRVNTGELFF. For the CDR3, the DNA is TGTGCCAGTTGCTCAAGGGGGCGGGTGAACACCGGGGAGCTGTTTTTT.

The V gene is TRBV4-3, the J gene TRBJ2-7; 8 bases match TRBD2. Germline values: CDR1 LGHNA, CDR2 YSLEER. V was pared by 2 bases and J by 2 bases, with 5 bases of the junction left unmatched. The length of the CDR3 is 15 residues. CDR3 sequence reads: CASSQTTSATYEQYF. The CDR3, as DNA: TGCGCCAGCAGCCAAACGACTAGCGCTACCTACGAGCAGTACTTC.

The J gene is TRBJ2-1, the V gene TRBV7-8; D unclear. Germline V gene data show CDR1 as SGHVS and CDR2 as FQNEAQ. The germline V and J ends were trimmed by 5 bases and 3 bases, with 11 bases remaining between them. CDR3 size: 14 residues. The CDR3 sequence: CASSHLRSYNEQFF. The CDR3 DNA reads TGTGCCAGCAGCCATCTCCGGAGCTACAATGAGCAGTTCTTC.

About this clone itself: Germline is not matched at one junction end, which may reflect a read error. The rearrangement joins TRBV6-5 to TRBJ2-7; D may be TRBD1 (6 bases). The V gene's germline CDR1 is MNHEY and CDR2 SVGAGI. The CDR3 totals 14 residues. CDR3 coding DNA: TGTGCCATCAGTGAGTCGGACAGTAACTACGAGCAGTACTTC. Residues: CAISESDSNYEQYF.

This rearrangement joins TRBV5-4 to TRBJ1-2; D perhaps matches TRBD1 (6 bases). Per the germline V gene, CDR1 is SGHNT and CDR2 is YYREEE (reference sequence). CDR3 length: 17 amino acids. Trimming took 7 bases from V and 7 from J, leaving 29 bases between them. CDR3 sequence (DNA): TGTGCCAGCGACGGTGTGGCGGGGGGCGTTAAATTCCCTGGCTACACCTTC. Protein sequence: CASDGVAGGVKFPGYTF. The whole variable domain, filled in from reference TRBV5-4 and TRBJ1-2, reads ETGVTQSPTHLIKTRGQQVTLRCSSQSGHNTVSWYQQALGQGPQFIFQYYREEENGRGNFPPRFSGLQFPNYSSELNVNALELDDSALYLCASDGVAGGVKFPGYTFGSGTRLTVV.

This chain uses TRBV7-3 with TRBJ2-3, with 7 bases matching TRBD2. The CDR3 sequence is 16 residues long. The ends lost 5 bases at V and 4 bases at J; junction bases unmatched: 12. Germline CDR1 is SGHTA and CDR2 is FQGTGA. CDR3: CASSARASGSSDTQYF. The DNA for the CDR3 is TGTGCCAGCAGCGCGCGGGCTAGCGGTTCCTCAGATACGCAGTATTTT.